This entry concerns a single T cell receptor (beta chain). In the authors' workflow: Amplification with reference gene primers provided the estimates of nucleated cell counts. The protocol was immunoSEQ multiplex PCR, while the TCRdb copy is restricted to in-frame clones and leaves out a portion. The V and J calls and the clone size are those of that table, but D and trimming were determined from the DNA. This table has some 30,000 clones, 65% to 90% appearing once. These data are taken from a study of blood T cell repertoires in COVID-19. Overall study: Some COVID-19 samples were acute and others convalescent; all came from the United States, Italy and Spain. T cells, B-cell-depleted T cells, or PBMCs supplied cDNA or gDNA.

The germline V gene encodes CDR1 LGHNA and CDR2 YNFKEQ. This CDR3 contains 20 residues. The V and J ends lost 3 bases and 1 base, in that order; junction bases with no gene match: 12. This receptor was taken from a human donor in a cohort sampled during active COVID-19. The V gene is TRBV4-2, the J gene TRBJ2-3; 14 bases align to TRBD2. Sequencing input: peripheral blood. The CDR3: CASSQTSGGASFYGTDTQYF. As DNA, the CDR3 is TGTGCCAGCAGCCAGACTAGCGGGGGGGCCTCTTTTTATGGCACAGATACGCAGTATTTT.